This passage covers 20 T cell receptor beta chains from one sample sequenced in a study of shared clonotypes between healthy human individuals. Repertoires were generated with immunoSEQ multiplex PCR, while TCRdb's copy carries only in-frame clones and drops some. This table has hundreds of thousands of clones, roughly 73% appearing once. The sample was memory CD4+ T cells sorted from blood. The subset is: CD45RA-negative fraction. These receptors all stem from a woman under 40 in good health.

Notes on this clone: This specimen includes other DNA sequences encoding the same CDR3. The chain combines TRBV5-4 with TRBJ2-5, with TRBD2 as a possible D gene (5 bases). This CDR3 is built from 13 residues. From germline, CDR1 is SGHNT and CDR2 YYREEE (reference sequence). V lost 0 bases, J lost 5 bases, and 8 bases lay in between. This CDR3 is CASSLGGIETQYF. CDR3 DNA: TGTGCCAGCAGCTTGGGAGGGATTGAGACCCAGTACTTC.

The V gene is TRBV29-1, the J gene TRBJ1-2; TRBD1 matches 8 bases. Trimming cost V 7 bases and J 6 bases; bases outside gene matches: 7. Germline V gives CDR1 SQVTM, CDR2 ANQGSEA. This CDR3 has 12 residues. In DNA form, the CDR3 reads TGCAGCGGAGAGGGACAGGAGAATGGCTACACCTTC. As protein: CSGEGQENGYTF. The full variable domain, with the rest looked up from reference TRBV29-1 and TRBJ1-2, is SAVISQKPSRDICQRGTSLTIQCQVDSQVTMMFWYRQQPGQSLTLIATANQGSEATYESGFVIDKFPISRPNLTFSTLTVSNMSPEDSSIYLCSGEGQENGYTFGSGTRLTVV.

The genes are TRBV15 and TRBJ1-1; TRBD1 might be the D (6 bases). Germline-derived CDR1 and CDR2 are LNHNV and YYDKDF (reference sequence). Trimming stripped 5 bases from V and 1 base from J, with 8 bases between. The length of the CDR3 is 13 residues. Here the CDR3 DNA reads TGTGCCACCAGCGGGGGGCGGAACACTGAAGCTTTCTTT. Translated: CATSGGRNTEAFF.

The J gene is TRBJ2-7, the V gene TRBV6-4; D tentatively fits TRBD1 or TRBD2 (5 bases each). V dropped 1 base and J dropped 7 bases, with 11 bases sitting between them. CDR1 and CDR2 (germline): MRHNA, SNTAGT. The CDR3 has 13 residues. CDR3: CASSDWAEGEQYF. CDR3 coding DNA: TGTGCCAGCAGTGACTGGGCAGAGGGGGAGCAGTACTTC.

There are a few counts of this clone. The gene calls are TRBV30 and TRBJ2-1; 10 bases are shared with TRBD1. After removal of 7 bases from V and 4 bases from J, the junction contained 10 bases not matched to a gene. The CDR3 has 15 residues. The germline CDR1 and CDR2 sequences are GTSNPN and SVGIG (reference sequence). The CDR3 bases are TGTGCCTTAGATAAACGGGACAGGGGTTACAATGAGCAGTTCTTC. Its translation: CALDKRDRGYNEQFF. Full variable domain (rest looked up from reference TRBV30 and TRBJ2-1): SQTIHQWPATLVQPVGSPLSLECTVEGTSNPNLYWYRQAAGRGLQLLFYSVGIGQISSEVPQNLSASRPQDRQFILSSKKLLLSDSGFYLCALDKRDRGYNEQFFGPGTRLTVL.

The V and J genes are TRBV5-4 and TRBJ2-7, with no clear D. The CDR3 has 13 amino acids. In germline, CDR1 is SGHNT, CDR2 YYREEE (reference sequence). The ends were cut back, 1 base at V and 1 base at J, with 6 bases in the middle. The CDR3 spells CASSLIQSYEQYF. DNA for the CDR3: TGTGCCAGCAGCTTGATCCAATCCTACGAGCAGTACTTC.

This clone has more than one count but fewer than ten. The V and J genes are TRBV28 and TRBJ1-4, with 9 bases fitting TRBD1. This CDR3 comprises 16 residues. V lost 4 bases, J lost 6 bases, and 9 bases stayed unmatched. CDR1 and CDR2 from the germline V gene are MDHEN and SYDVKM. This CDR3 reads CASSSEAGTGYEKLFF. The CDR3 DNA reads TGTGCCAGCAGTTCTGAGGCCGGGACAGGGTATGAAAAACTGTTTTTT.

The genes are TRBV7-8 and TRBJ2-1; D is possibly TRBD2 (6 bases). The CDR3 covers 15 residues. CDR1 is SGHVS and CDR2 is FQNEAQ in the germline V gene. V was shortened by 5 bases and J by 3 bases, with 14 bases between the two germline ends. The CDR3 loop reads CASSVSGRLYNEQFF. For the CDR3, the DNA is TGTGCCAGCAGCGTAAGTGGGAGGCTCTACAATGAGCAGTTCTTC.

The chain recombines TRBV5-1 with TRBJ1-2, with D perhaps TRBD1 (6 bases). CDR1 and CDR2 (germline): SGHRS, YFSETQ. CDR3 length: 14 amino acids. Trimming pared 6 bases from V and 4 bases from J, leaving 16 bases between. CDR3 sequence (DNA): TGCGCCAGCACCGAACCGGGGGCTTTCTATGGCTACACCTTC. Translating it yields CASTEPGAFYGYTF.

Only a few counts were recorded for this clone. The chain couples TRBV18 to TRBJ2-7; 9 nucleotides match TRBD1. CDR1 KGHSH and CDR2 LQKENI come from the germline V gene. Losses at the gene ends were 3 bases for V and 4 bases for J; bases not matched to a gene: 4. The CDR3 contains 14 residues. The CDR3 DNA is TGTGCCAGCTCACCGAACAGGGGGCGGTACGAGCAGTACTTC. It is translated as CASSPNRGRYEQYF.

This chain connects TRBV28 to TRBJ2-6; possible D gene TRBD1, 6 bases. V was trimmed by 5 bases and J by 4 bases, leaving 12 bases between them. The CDR3 is 15 amino acids. Germline CDR1 is MDHEN and CDR2 is SYDVKM. CDR3: CASSQTGSGANVLTF. The DNA of the CDR3 is TGTGCCAGCAGTCAAACAGGGTCCGGGGCCAACGTCCTGACTTTC.

This clone appeared once. The chain has TRBV19 and TRBJ2-3; no reliable D call. The germline CDR1 and CDR2 sequences are LNHDA and SQIVND (reference sequence). The CDR3 extends over 15 amino acids. Trimming left V 3 bases short and J 0 bases short, with 10 bases between. The CDR3 DNA reads as TGTGCCAGTAGTATTCGCACAGCTAGCACAGATACGCAGTATTTT. This translates into CASSIRTASTDTQYF.

This clone was recorded only once. This rearrangement joins TRBV29-1 to TRBJ1-1; D possibly corresponds to TRBD1 (6 bases). The V gene lost 5 bases and the J gene lost 4 bases, with 14 bases spanning the gap. CDR1 is SQVTM, CDR2 ANQGSEA, per germline. The CDR3 is 13 amino acids. DNA for the CDR3: TGCAGCGTTCATACAGGGTTGGGCACTGAAGCTTTCTTT. It specifies CSVHTGLGTEAFF.

On this clone: This specimen includes other DNA sequences encoding the same CDR3. V and J are TRBV19 and TRBJ1-1; TRBD1 is a possible D gene (5 bases). The CDR3 totals 14 residues. From germline, CDR1 is LNHDA and CDR2 SQIVND (reference sequence). V lost 4 bases, J lost 0 bases, and 9 bases lay in between. The DNA of the CDR3 is TGTGCCAGTAGTAGGGGGATTGTGAACACTGAAGCTTTCTTT. This gives the protein CASSRGIVNTEAFF.

This clone was observed a single time. The chain employs TRBV28 and TRBJ2-7; possible D gene TRBD1, 6 bases. The ends were cut back, 6 bases at V and 3 bases at J, with 9 bases in the middle. Germline V gene data show CDR1 as MDHEN and CDR2 as SYDVKM. This CDR3 comprises 12 residues. The CDR3, as DNA: TGTGCCAGCAGGTTACAGGGCTACGAGCAGTACTTC. This encodes CASRLQGYEQYF.

The chain couples TRBV4-1 to TRBJ2-7, with 9 bases fitting TRBD2. This CDR3 region has 15 residues. Germline CDR1 is MGHRA and CDR2 is YSYEKL. J was trimmed by 3 bases and V by 2 bases; bases with no gene match: 5. CDR3 coding DNA: TGCGCCAGCAGCCAACGGACTAGCGTTTTCTACGAGCAGTACTTC. Encoded protein: CASSQRTSVFYEQYF.

V usage is TRBV29-1 and J usage is TRBJ2-3, with unresolved D. From germline, CDR1 is SQVTM and CDR2 ANQGSEA. The V and J ends lost 7 bases and 3 bases respectively, with 8 bases between them. This CDR3 region has 11 residues. This CDR3 is CSGVGTDTQYF. In DNA form, the CDR3 reads TGCAGCGGAGTGGGTACAGATACGCAGTATTTT.

In nucleotides, the CDR3 is TGTGCCAGCAAAAGGGGGCTGGACACTGAAGCTTTCTTT. Translating it yields CASKRGLDTEAFF. The genes are TRBV14 and TRBJ1-1; 7 bases line up with TRBD1. The V and J ends lost 7 bases and 3 bases, in that order; junction bases with no gene match: 5. In germline, CDR1 is SGHDN, CDR2 FVKESK. The CDR3 consists of 13 residues.

Details on this clone: One base away lies a much larger clone, so this may be a sequencing read error. This CDR3 is also generated by other DNA sequences in the sample. The genes are TRBV20-1 and TRBJ2-5; D not resolved. The CDR3 totals 11 residues. Trimming removed 1 base at V and 2 bases at J, with 2 bases between. Germline CDR1 is DFQATT and CDR2 is SNEGSKA (reference sequence). The CDR3 spells CSARGQETQYF. As DNA, the CDR3 is TGCAGTGCTAGAGGTCAAGAGACCCAGTACTTC.

This clone came up a few times. The chain links TRBV29-1 to TRBJ1-4, with D uncertain. The V gene's germline CDR1 is SQVTM and CDR2 ANQGSEA. The length of the CDR3 is 14 residues. The CDR3 nucleotides read TGCTTTGCGTGGGCCGAGGTGGAAAATGAAAAACTGTTTTTT. Protein sequence: CFAWAEVENEKLFF. The full variable domain, in which reference TRBV29-1 and TRBJ1-4 provide the parts outside the CDR3, is SAVISQKPSRDICQRGTSLTIQCQVDSQVTMMFWYRQQPGQSLTLIATANQGSEATYESGFVIDKFPISRPNLTFSTLTVSNMSPEDSSIYLCFAWAEVENEKLFFGSGTQLSVL.